A selection of T cell receptor beta chains follows, all from one sample in a study of cytomegalovirus exposure and HLA in healthy donors. Using immunoSEQ multiplex PCR, the repertoire was profiled, and TCRdb retains in-frame clones only, with some absent. This table has some 160,000 clones, over 75% appearing once. Sequencing was carried out using PBMCs. The receptors shown here come from a woman aged 25-40 years in good health and CMV-seronegative. Each CDR3 is given with its conserved first and last residue. A D gene is named only where the DNA matches it firmly. Size is stated for part of the rows, as once, few or many counts, or as a class when the clone is expanded.

CDR3aa,CDR3nt,abundance,v_gene,j_gene,d_gene
CASSQDGGGNTGELFF,TGTGCCAGCAGCCAAGACGGAGGTGGGAACACCGGGGAGCTGTTTTTT,NA,TRBV14,TRBJ2-2,NA
CASSGGQGAGWEKLFF,TGTGCCAGCAGTGGGGGACAGGGGGCCGGTTGGGAAAAACTGTTTTTT,NA,TRBV6-1,TRBJ1-4,TRBD1
CATRPGLAKVGELFF,TGTGCCACCCGACCGGGACTAGCGAAGGTCGGGGAGCTGTTTTTT,NA,TRBV19,TRBJ2-2,TRBD2
CASSLSRGFPNSPLHF,TGTGCCAGCAGTTTATCGAGGGGGTTCCCCAATTCACCCCTCCACTTT,few,TRBV27,TRBJ1-6,NA
CASSLSTLARGVNEQFF,TGCGCCAGCAGCTTGTCTACTCTGGCCCGGGGAGTCAATGAGCAGTTCTTC,NA,TRBV5-1,TRBJ2-1,NA
CASSGITGFGTEAFF,TGTGCCAGTAGTGGGATCACAGGGTTTGGCACTGAAGCTTTCTTT,few,TRBV19,TRBJ1-1,NA
CASSLRDSTTHSRTQYF,TGTGCCAGCAGCCTTCGGGACTCAACAACGCACAGCAGGACCCAGTACTTC,NA,TRBV11-1,TRBJ2-5,NA
CASSDPSGRGSTDTQYF,TGTGCCAGCAGTGATCCCTCCGGGCGGGGAAGCACAGATACGCAGTATTTT,NA,TRBV25-1,TRBJ2-3,NA
CASSFQGIGETQYF,TGTGCCAGCAGTTTTCAGGGGATAGGAGAGACCCAGTACTTC,NA,TRBV27,TRBJ2-5,NA
CASSQGWGLAGPQCFF,TGTGCCAGCAGCCAGGGATGGGGACTAGCGGGGCCTCAGTGTTTTTTC,few,TRBV7-2,TRBJ2-7,TRBD2